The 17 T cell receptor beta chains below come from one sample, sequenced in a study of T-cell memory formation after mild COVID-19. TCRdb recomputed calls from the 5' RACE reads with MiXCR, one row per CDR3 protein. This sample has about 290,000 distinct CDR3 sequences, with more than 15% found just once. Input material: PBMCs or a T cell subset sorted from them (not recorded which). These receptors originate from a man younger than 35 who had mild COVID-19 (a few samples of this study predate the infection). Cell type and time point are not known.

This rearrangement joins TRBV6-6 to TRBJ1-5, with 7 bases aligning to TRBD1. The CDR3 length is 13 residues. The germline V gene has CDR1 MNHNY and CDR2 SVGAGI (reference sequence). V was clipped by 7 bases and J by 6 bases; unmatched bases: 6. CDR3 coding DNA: TGTGCCAGCACGAGGGGGCAAGGTCAGCCCCAGCATTTT. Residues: CASTRGQGQPQHF.

DNA for the CDR3: TGTGCCAGCAGCCAAGGGGCCAACCTCTATGGCTACACCTTC. Its translation: CASSQGANLYGYTF. V usage is TRBV3-1 and J usage is TRBJ1-2; no definite D call. Trimming removed 1 base from V and 4 bases from J, with 10 bases in between. The CDR3 covers 14 residues. Germline V gene data show CDR1 as LGHDT and CDR2 as YNNKEL (reference sequence).

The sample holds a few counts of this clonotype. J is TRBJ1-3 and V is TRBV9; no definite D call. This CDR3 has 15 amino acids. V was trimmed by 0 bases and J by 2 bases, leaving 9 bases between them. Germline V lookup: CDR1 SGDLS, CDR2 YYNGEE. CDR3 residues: CASSVGGVTGNTIYF. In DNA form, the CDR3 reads TGTGCCAGCAGCGTAGGTGGAGTTACTGGAAACACCATATATTTT.

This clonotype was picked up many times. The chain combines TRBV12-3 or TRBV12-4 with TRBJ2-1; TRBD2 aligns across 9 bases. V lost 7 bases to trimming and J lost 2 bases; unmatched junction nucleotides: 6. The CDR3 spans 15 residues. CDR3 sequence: CASTQTSGPYNEQFF. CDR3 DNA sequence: TGTGCCAGCACCCAGACTAGCGGACCCTACAATGAGCAGTTCTTC.

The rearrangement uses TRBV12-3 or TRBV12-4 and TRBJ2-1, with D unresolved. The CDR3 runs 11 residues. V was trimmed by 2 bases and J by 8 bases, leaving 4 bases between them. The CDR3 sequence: CASSLLHEQFF. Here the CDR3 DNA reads TGTGCCAGCAGTTTATTGCATGAGCAGTTCTTC.

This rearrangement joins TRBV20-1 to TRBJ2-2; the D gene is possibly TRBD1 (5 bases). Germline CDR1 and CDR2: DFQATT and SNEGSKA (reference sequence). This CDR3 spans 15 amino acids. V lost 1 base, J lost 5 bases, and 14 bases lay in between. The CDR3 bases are TGCAGTGCTAGAGTAGGGGAAAGTTTGACCGGGGAGCTGTTTTTT. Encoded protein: CSARVGESLTGELFF.

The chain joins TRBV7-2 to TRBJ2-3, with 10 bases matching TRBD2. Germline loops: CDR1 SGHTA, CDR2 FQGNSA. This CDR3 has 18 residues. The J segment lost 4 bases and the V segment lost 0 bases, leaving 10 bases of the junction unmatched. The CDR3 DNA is TGTGCCAGCAGCTTAGCGTCGGCGAGCGGGGGGGCAGCAGATACGCAGTATTTT. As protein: CASSLASASGGAADTQYF.

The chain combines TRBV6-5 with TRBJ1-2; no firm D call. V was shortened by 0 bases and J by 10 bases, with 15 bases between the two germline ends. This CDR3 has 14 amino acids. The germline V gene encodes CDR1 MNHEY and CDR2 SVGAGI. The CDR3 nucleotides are TGTGCCAGCAGTTACTCGACGCGGTCCGGAATCTACACCTTC. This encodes CASSYSTRSGIYTF.

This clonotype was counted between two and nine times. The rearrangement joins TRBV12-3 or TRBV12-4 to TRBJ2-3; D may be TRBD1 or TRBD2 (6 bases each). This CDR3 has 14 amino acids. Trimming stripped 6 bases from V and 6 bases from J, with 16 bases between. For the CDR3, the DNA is TGTGCCAGCAGCCTCGGGGGCCCCATGGATACGCAGTATTTT. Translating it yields CASSLGGPMDTQYF.

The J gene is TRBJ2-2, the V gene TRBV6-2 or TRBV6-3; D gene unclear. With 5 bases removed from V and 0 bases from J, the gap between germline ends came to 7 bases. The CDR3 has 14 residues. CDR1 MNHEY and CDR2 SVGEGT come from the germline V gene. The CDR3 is CASSDLSNTGELFF. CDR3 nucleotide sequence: TGTGCCAGCAGTGACCTGTCGAACACCGGGGAGCTGTTTTTT.

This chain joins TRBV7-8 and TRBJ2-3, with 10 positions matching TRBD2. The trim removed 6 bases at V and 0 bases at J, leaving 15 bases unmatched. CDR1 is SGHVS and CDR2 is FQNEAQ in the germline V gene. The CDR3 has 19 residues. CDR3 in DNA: TGTGCCAGCAGTCTATTTGGGCTAGCGGGGGCTATTAGCACAGATACGCAGTATTTT. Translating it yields CASSLFGLAGAISTDTQYF.

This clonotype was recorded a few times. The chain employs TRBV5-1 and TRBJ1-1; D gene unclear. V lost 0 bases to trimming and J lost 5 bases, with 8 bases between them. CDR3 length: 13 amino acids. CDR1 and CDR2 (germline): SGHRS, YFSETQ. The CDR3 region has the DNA TGCGCCAGCAGCTTGGAGGCGAGGACTGAAGCTTTCTTT. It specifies CASSLEARTEAFF.

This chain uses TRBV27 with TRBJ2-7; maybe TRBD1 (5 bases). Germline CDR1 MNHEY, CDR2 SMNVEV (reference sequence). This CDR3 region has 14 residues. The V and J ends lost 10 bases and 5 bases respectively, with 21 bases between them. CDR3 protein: CATRTPAGFNEQYF. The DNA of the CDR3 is TGTGCCACCCGGACCCCCGCAGGGTTCAACGAGCAGTACTTC.

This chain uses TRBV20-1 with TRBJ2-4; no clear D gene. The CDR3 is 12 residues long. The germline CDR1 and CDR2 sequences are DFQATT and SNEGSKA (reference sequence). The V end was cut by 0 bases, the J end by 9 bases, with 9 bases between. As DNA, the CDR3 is TGCAGTGCTAGAGAGGGTGGCGGCATTCAGTACTTC. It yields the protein CSAREGGGIQYF.

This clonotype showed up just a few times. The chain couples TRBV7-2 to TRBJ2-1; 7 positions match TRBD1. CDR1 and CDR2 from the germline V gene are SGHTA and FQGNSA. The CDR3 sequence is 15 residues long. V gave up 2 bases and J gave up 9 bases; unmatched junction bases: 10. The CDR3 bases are TGTGCCAGCAGCTTAAGCACAGGGGTTAAGAGTGAGCAGTTCTTC. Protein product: CASSLSTGVKSEQFF. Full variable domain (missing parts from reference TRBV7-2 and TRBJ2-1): GAGVSQSPSNKVTEKGKDVELRCDPISGHTALYWYRQSLGQGLEFLIYFQGNSAPDKSGLPSDRFSAERTGGSVSTLTIQRTQQEDSAVYLCASSLSTGVKSEQFFGPGTRLTVL.

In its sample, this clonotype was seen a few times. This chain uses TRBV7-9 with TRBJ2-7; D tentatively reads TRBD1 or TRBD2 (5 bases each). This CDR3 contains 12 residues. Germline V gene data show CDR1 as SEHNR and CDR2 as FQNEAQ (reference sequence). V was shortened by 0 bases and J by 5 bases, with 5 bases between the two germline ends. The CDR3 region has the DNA TGTGCCAGCAGCTTAGCGGGGGACGAGCAGTACGTC. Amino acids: CASSLAGDEQYV.

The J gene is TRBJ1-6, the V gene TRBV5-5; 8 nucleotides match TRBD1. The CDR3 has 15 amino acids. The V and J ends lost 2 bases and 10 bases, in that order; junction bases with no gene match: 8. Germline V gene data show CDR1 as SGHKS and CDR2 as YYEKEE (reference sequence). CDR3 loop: CASSLSGGAGSPLHF. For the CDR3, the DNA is TGTGCCAGCAGCTTATCAGGGGGCGCTGGATCACCCCTCCACTTT.